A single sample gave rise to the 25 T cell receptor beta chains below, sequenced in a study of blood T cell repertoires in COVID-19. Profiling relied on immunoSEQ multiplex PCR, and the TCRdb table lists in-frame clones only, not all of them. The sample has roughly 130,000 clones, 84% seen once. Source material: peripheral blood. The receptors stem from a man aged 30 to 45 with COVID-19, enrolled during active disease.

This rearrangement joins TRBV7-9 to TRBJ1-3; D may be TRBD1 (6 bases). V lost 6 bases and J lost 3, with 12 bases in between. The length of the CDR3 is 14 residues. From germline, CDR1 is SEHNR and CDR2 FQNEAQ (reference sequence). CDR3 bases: TGTGCCAGCAGTCTACAGGGTTATGGAAACACCATATATTTT. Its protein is CASSLQGYGNTIYF. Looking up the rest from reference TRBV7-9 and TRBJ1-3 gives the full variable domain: DTGVSQNPRHKITKRGQNVTFRCDPISEHNRLYWYRQTLGQGPEFLTYFQNEAQLEKSRLLSDRFSAERPKGSFSTLEIQRTEQGDSAMYLCASSLQGYGNTIYFGEGSWLTVV.

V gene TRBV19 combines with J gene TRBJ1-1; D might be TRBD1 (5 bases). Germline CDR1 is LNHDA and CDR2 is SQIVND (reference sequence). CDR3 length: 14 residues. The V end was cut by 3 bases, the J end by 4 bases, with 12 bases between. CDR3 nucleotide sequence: TGTGCCAGTAGTATGCAGGGTCGGAGCACTGAAGCTTTCTTT. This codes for CASSMQGRSTEAFF.

The CDR3 DNA is TGTGCCAGCAGCCCCCCAAACAGCTACGAGCAGTACTTC. This translates into CASSPPNSYEQYF. The gene calls are TRBV5-4 and TRBJ2-7; D is undetermined. Trimming stripped 4 bases from V and 3 bases from J, with 11 bases between. The length of the CDR3 is 13 residues. Germline V gene lookup returns CDR1 SGHNT and CDR2 YYREEE (reference sequence).

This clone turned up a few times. The CDR3 loop is CASRTVSNQPQHF. In nucleotides, the CDR3 is TGTGCCAGCAGGACAGTAAGCAATCAGCCCCAGCATTTT. This chain uses TRBV2 with TRBJ1-5, with D perhaps TRBD1 (5 bases). Trimming left V 6 bases short and J 1 base short, with 7 bases between. The CDR3 is 13 amino acids. CDR1 is SNHLY and CDR2 is FYNNEI in the germline V gene. The full variable domain, completed using reference TRBV2 and TRBJ1-5, is EPEVTQTPSHQVTQMGQEVILRCVPISNHLYFYWYRQILGQKVEFLVSFYNNEISEKSEIFDDQFSVERPDGSNFTLKIRSTKLEDSAMYFCASRTVSNQPQHFGDGTRLSIL.

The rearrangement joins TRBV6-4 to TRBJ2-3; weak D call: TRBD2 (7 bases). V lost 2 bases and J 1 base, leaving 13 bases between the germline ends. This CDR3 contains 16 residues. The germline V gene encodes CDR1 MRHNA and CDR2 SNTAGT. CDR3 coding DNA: TGTGCCAGCAGTGACGGGGGGGGCTCGGGCACAGATACGCAGTATTTT. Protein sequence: CASSDGGGSGTDTQYF.

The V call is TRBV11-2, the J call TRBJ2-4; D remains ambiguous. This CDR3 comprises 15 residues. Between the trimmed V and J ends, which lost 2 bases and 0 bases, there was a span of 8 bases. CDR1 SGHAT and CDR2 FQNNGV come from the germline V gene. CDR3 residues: CASSLPLIAKNIQYF. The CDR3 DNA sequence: TGTGCCAGCAGCTTACCGTTAATAGCCAAAAACATTCAGTACTTC.

The CDR3 reads CASSDGSGNYYNEQFF. CDR3 in DNA: TGTGCCAGCAGTGACGGTAGCGGTAATTACTACAATGAGCAGTTCTTC. This chain uses TRBV5-5 with TRBJ2-1; a possible D gene is TRBD2 (6 bases). Trimming took 5 bases from V and 3 from J, leaving 18 bases between them. From germline, CDR1 is SGHKS and CDR2 YYEKEE (reference sequence). The CDR3 is 16 amino acids.

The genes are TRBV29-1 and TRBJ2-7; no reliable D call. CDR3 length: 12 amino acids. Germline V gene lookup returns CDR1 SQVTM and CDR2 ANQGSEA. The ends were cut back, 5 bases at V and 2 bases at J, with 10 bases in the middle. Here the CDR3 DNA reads TGCAGCGTTTCAGAAGAACCCTACGAGCAGTACTTC. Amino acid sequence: CSVSEEPYEQYF.

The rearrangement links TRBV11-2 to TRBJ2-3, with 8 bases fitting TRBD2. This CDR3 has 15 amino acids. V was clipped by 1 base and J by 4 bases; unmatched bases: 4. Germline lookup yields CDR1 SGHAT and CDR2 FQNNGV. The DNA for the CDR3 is TGTGCCAGCAGCTTAGTAGGACTAGCCTCAGATACGCAGTATTTT. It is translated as CASSLVGLASDTQYF. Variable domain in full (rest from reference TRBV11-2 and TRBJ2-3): EAGVAQSPRYKIIEKRQSVAFWCNPISGHATLYWYQQILGQGPKLLIQFQNNGVVDDSQLPKDRFSAERLKGVDSTLKIQPAKLEDSAVYLCASSLVGLASDTQYFGPGTRLTVL.

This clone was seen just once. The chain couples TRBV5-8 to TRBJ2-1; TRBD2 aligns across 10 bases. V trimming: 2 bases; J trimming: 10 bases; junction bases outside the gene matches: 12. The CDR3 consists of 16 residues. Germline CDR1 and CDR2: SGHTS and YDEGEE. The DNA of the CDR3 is TGTGCCAGCAGCTTAGGCGGTCTAGCGGGAGTGCGAGAGCAGTTCTTC. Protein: CASSLGGLAGVREQFF. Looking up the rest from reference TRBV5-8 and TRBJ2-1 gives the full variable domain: EAGVTQSPTHLIKTRGQQATLRCSPISGHTSVYWYQQALGLGLQFLLWYDEGEERNRGNFPPRFSGRQFPNYSSELNVNALELEDSALYLCASSLGGLAGVREQFFGPGTRLTVL.

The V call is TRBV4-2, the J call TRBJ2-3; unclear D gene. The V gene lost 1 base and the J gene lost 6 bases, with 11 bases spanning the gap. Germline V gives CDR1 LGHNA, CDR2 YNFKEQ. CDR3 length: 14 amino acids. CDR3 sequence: CASSQVAKPDTQYF. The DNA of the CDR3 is TGTGCCAGCAGCCAAGTGGCCAAACCGGATACGCAGTATTTT.

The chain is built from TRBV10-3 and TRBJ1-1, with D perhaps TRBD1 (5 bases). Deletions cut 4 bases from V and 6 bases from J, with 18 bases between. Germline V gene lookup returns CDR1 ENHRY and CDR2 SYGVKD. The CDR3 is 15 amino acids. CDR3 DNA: TGTGCCATCAGTGTAGGGTTAGGGGAGGCGCCTGAAGCTTTCTTT. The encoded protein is CAISVGLGEAPEAFF.

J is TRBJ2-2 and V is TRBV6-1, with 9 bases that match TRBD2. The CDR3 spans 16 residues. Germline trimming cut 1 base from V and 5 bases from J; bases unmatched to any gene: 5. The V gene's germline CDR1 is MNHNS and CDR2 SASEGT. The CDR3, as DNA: TGTGCCAGCAGTGAAGAACTAGCGGGCGGGACCGGGGAGCTGTTTTTT. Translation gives CASSEELAGGTGELFF.

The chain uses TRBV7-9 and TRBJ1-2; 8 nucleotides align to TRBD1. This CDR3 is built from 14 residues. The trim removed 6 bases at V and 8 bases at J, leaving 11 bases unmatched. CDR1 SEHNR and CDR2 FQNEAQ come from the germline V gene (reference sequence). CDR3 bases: TGTGCCAGCAGTACCACCCAGGGGGCTAGGGGCTACACCTTC. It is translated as CASSTTQGARGYTF.

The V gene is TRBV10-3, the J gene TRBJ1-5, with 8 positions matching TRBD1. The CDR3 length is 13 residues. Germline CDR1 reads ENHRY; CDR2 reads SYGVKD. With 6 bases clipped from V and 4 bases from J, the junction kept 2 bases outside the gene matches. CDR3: CAIRTGENQPQHF. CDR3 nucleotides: TGTGCCATCAGGACAGGGGAGAATCAGCCCCAGCATTTT.

CDR3 in DNA: TGTGCCAGCAGCCTATCAACGGGGACAGGGGCCAACGTCCTGACTTTC. It codes for CASSLSTGTGANVLTF. The V and J genes are TRBV7-8 and TRBJ2-6, with TRBD1 as a possible D gene (6 bases). Germline CDR1 SGHVS, CDR2 FQNEAQ. V was cut by 5 bases and J by 4 bases, with 15 bases left in between. This CDR3 contains 16 residues.

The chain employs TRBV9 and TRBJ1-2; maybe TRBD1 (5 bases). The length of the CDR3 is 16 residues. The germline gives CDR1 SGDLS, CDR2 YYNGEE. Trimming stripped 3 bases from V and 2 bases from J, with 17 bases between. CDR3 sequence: CASSAGSGGGNYGYTF. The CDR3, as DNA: TGTGCCAGCAGCGCAGGCTCGGGGGGAGGAAACTATGGCTACACCTTC.

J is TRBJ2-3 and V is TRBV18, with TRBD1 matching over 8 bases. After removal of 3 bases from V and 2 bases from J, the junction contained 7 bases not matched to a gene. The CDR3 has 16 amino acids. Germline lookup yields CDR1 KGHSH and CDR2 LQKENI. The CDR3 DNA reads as TGTGCCAGCTCACCGCCAGGACAGGGAACCACAGATACGCAGTATTTT. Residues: CASSPPGQGTTDTQYF.

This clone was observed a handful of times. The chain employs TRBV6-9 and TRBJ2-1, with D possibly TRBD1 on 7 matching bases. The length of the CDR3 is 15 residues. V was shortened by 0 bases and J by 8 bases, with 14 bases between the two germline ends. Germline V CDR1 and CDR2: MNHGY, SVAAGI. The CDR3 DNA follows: TGTGCCAGCAGTTATTCCAGGGGGGCTAGGTATGAGCAGTTCTTC. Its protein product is CASSYSRGARYEQFF.

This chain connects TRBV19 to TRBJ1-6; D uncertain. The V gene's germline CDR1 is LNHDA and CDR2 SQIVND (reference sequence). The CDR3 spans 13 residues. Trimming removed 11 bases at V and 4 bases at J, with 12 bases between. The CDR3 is CACSESYNSPLHF. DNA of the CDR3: TGTGCCTGCTCAGAATCTTATAATTCACCCCTCCACTTT. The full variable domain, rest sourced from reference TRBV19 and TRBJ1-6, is DGGITQSPKYLFRKEGQNVTLSCEQNLNHDAMYWYRQDPGQGLRLIYYSQIVNDFQKGDIAEGYSVSREKKESFPLTVTSAQKNPTAFYLCACSESYNSPLHFGNGTRLTVT.

In nucleotides, the CDR3 is TGTGCCAGCTCACCATCAGTCCGCTCTGGAAACACCATATATTTT. It codes for CASSPSVRSGNTIYF. The chain employs TRBV18 and TRBJ1-3; D is ambiguous. Per germline, CDR1 KGHSH and CDR2 LQKENI. This CDR3 comprises 15 residues. Trimming took 2 bases from V and 0 from J, leaving 8 bases between them.

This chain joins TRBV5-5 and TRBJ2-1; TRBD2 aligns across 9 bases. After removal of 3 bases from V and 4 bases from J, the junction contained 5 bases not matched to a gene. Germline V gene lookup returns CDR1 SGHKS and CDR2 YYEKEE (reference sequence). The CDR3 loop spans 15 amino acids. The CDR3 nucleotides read TGTGCCAGCAGCTCTGATCTAGCGGGGTACAATGAGCAGTTCTTC. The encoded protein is CASSSDLAGYNEQFF.

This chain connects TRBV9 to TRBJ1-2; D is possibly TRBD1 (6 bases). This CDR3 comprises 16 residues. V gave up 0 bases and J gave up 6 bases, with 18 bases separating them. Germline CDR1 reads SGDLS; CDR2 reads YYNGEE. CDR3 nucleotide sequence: TGTGCCAGCAGCGTAGCTTACGGTTACAGGGCGGATGGCTACACCTTC. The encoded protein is CASSVAYGYRADGYTF.

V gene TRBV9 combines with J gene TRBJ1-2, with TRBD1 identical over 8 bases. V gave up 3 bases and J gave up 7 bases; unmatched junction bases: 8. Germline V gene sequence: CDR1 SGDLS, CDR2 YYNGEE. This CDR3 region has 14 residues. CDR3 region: CASSASDRGGGYTF. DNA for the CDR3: TGTGCCAGCAGCGCCTCAGACAGGGGCGGTGGCTACACCTTC.

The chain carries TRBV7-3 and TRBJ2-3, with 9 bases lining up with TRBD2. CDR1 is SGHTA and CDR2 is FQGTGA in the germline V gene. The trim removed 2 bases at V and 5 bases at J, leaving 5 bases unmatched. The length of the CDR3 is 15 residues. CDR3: CASSLSGLAKDTQYF. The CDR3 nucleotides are TGTGCCAGCAGCTTATCCGGACTAGCGAAAGATACGCAGTATTTT.